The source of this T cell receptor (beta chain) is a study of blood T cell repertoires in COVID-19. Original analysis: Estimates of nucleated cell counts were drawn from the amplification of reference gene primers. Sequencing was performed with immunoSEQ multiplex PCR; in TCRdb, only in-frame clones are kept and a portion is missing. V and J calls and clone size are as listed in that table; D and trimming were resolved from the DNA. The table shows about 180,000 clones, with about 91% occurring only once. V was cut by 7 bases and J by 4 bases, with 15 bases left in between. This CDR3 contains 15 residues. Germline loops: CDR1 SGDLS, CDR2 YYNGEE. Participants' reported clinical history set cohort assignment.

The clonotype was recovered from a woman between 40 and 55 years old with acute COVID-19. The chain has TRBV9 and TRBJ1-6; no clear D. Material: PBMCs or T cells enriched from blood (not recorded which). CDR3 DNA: TGTGCCAGCTCGGGGTCCGGAGGATATAATTCACCCCTCCACTTT. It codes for CASSGSGGYNSPLHF.